The rows below give T cell receptor beta chains drawn from one sample of a study of blood T cell repertoires in COVID-19. The repertoire was sequenced with immunoSEQ multiplex PCR; TCRdb's copy has only in-frame clones and lacks some. The sample shows 110,000 or so clones, around 85% of them seen only once. Sequencing input: peripheral blood. These receptors came from a man aged 45-65 years with acute or convalescent COVID-19. Each CDR3 is given with its conserved first and last residue. A D gene is named only where the DNA matches it firmly. Size is omitted from some rows. Given values are once, few, many or a class for expanded clones.

d_call: TRBD2; clone_size: NA; v_call: TRBV6-1; j_call: TRBJ2-1; cdr3_nt: TGTGCCAGCAGTGACGGGGGGGGGCAGTTCTTC; cdr3_aa: CASSDGGGQFF
d_call: TRBD1; clone_size: once; v_call: TRBV5-6; j_call: TRBJ1-5; cdr3_nt: TGTGCCAGCAGCCTCTGGGACAGGGAAGGGGATCAGCCCCAGCATTTT; cdr3_aa: CASSLWDREGDQPQHF
d_call: NA; clone_size: NA; v_call: TRBV27; j_call: TRBJ1-6; cdr3_nt: TGTGCCAGCAGTTTACGCCTACAGGGTTCGGCTTCACCCCTCCACTTT; cdr3_aa: CASSLRLQGSASPLHF
d_call: TRBD1; clone_size: once; v_call: TRBV5-4; j_call: TRBJ1-1; cdr3_nt: TGTGCCAGCAGCGACCGGACAGGTATGAACACTGAAGCTTTCTTT; cdr3_aa: CASSDRTGMNTEAFF
d_call: NA; clone_size: NA; v_call: TRBV5-6; j_call: TRBJ1-3; cdr3_nt: TGTGCCAGCAGCTTACAGGGTGGTGGAAACACCATATATTTT; cdr3_aa: CASSLQGGGNTIYF
d_call: NA; clone_size: NA; v_call: TRBV5-1; j_call: TRBJ1-4; cdr3_nt: TGCGCCAGCAGCCAGGGGCCAGGGGAGGGTGAAAAACTGTTTTTT; cdr3_aa: CASSQGPGEGEKLFF
d_call: NA; clone_size: NA; v_call: TRBV5-6; j_call: TRBJ2-3; cdr3_nt: TGTGCCAGCAGCTGGCTGCATAGCACAGATACGCAGTATTTT; cdr3_aa: CASSWLHSTDTQYF
d_call: NA; clone_size: once; v_call: TRBV9; j_call: TRBJ2-2; cdr3_nt: TGTGCCAGCAGCGGACAGATCGTAAGCACCGGGGAGCTGTTTTTT; cdr3_aa: CASSGQIVSTGELFF
d_call: NA; clone_size: NA; v_call: TRBV19; j_call: TRBJ2-3; cdr3_nt: TGTGCCAGTCGCGCAGGGGCCGCAGATACGCAGTATTTT; cdr3_aa: CASRAGAADTQYF
d_call: NA; clone_size: NA; v_call: TRBV6-5; j_call: TRBJ1-6; cdr3_nt: TGTGCCAGCAGTTACGAGCGGGCGGGCAATTCACCCCTCCACTTT; cdr3_aa: CASSYERAGNSPLHF
d_call: TRBD1; clone_size: NA; v_call: TRBV9; j_call: TRBJ2-1; cdr3_nt: TGTGCCAGCACCCCGACGGGACAGCTATACAATGAGCAGTTCTTC; cdr3_aa: CASTPTGQLYNEQFF
d_call: TRBD1; clone_size: NA; v_call: TRBV5-1; j_call: TRBJ2-5; cdr3_nt: TGCGCCAGCAGCTCCGACAGGGGAGAGACCCAGTACTTC; cdr3_aa: CASSSDRGETQYF
d_call: NA; clone_size: NA; v_call: TRBV2; j_call: TRBJ1-5; cdr3_nt: TGTGCCAGCAGTGCCGGGAGGAGCAATCAGCCCCAGCATTTT; cdr3_aa: CASSAGRSNQPQHF
d_call: NA; clone_size: few; v_call: TRBV5-1; j_call: TRBJ2-7; cdr3_nt: TGCGCCAGCAGCTTGGTTTTTGAAGTCGGCAGGGGTAGGTACGAGCAGTACTTC; cdr3_aa: CASSLVFEVGRGRYEQYF
d_call: TRBD1; clone_size: NA; v_call: TRBV27; j_call: TRBJ2-7; cdr3_nt: TGTGCCAGCAGTTTAAACAGGGGGAGCGGTAGTCCCTACGAGCAGTACTTC; cdr3_aa: CASSLNRGSGSPYEQYF
d_call: TRBD2; clone_size: NA; v_call: TRBV5-6; j_call: TRBJ2-1; cdr3_nt: TGTGCCAGCAGCCCTCCGGGACTAGCGGGGGGCGACAATGAGCAGTTCTTC; cdr3_aa: CASSPPGLAGGDNEQFF
d_call: TRBD1; clone_size: NA; v_call: TRBV6-5; j_call: TRBJ1-5; cdr3_nt: TGTGCCAGCAGCGGTCACAGGGGGCTTAATCAGCCCCAGCATTTT; cdr3_aa: CASSGHRGLNQPQHF
d_call: TRBD1; clone_size: NA; v_call: TRBV5-1; j_call: TRBJ2-2; cdr3_nt: TGCGCCAGCAGCAACCGGGACAGGGGTACCGGGGAGCTGTTTTTT; cdr3_aa: CASSNRDRGTGELFF
d_call: NA; clone_size: NA; v_call: TRBV15; j_call: TRBJ2-3; cdr3_nt: TGTGCCACCATGGACTCGCTAATGAGCACAGATACGCAGTATTTT; cdr3_aa: CATMDSLMSTDTQYF
d_call: NA; clone_size: once; v_call: TRBV25-1; j_call: TRBJ1-4; cdr3_nt: TGTGCCAGCAGTGTCGGGTACGGTGAAGGAGATGAAAAACTGTTTTTT; cdr3_aa: CASSVGYGEGDEKLFF
d_call: NA; clone_size: NA; v_call: TRBV10-3; j_call: TRBJ1-1; cdr3_nt: TGTGCCATCAGTGATGGGCTGGCGAACACTGAAGCTTTCTTT; cdr3_aa: CAISDGLANTEAFF
d_call: NA; clone_size: NA; v_call: TRBV28; j_call: TRBJ1-4; cdr3_nt: TGTGCCAGCAGCCCGACGGTGGAGGTCTCTAGGGAAAAACTGTTTTTT; cdr3_aa: CASSPTVEVSREKLFF
d_call: NA; clone_size: NA; v_call: TRBV2; j_call: TRBJ1-5; cdr3_nt: TGTGCCAGCAGTCGACAAAGCAATCAGCCCCAGCATTTT; cdr3_aa: CASSRQSNQPQHF
d_call: NA; clone_size: few; v_call: TRBV5-4; j_call: TRBJ1-6; cdr3_nt: TGTGCCAGCAGCTTGGGCGGGGAGAGCTCCTATAATTCACCCCTCCACTTT; cdr3_aa: CASSLGGESSYNSPLHF
d_call: NA; clone_size: NA; v_call: TRBV14; j_call: TRBJ1-3; cdr3_nt: TGTGCCAGCAGCCACGGGTCCACCATATATTTT; cdr3_aa: CASSHGSTIYF
d_call: NA; clone_size: NA; v_call: TRBV28; j_call: TRBJ2-7; cdr3_nt: TGTGCCAGCAGTTTAATAGTGGGGACTGAGCAGTACTTC; cdr3_aa: CASSLIVGTEQYF
d_call: NA; clone_size: NA; v_call: TRBV6-6; j_call: TRBJ1-2; cdr3_nt: TGTGCCAGCAGGAACAGTGGCTACACCTTC; cdr3_aa: CASRNSGYTF
d_call: TRBD2; clone_size: once; v_call: TRBV24-1; j_call: TRBJ2-1; cdr3_nt: TGTGCCACCAGTGGGGGGGGAGCTCAAGGCAATGAGCAGTTCTTC; cdr3_aa: CATSGGGAQGNEQFF
d_call: TRBD2; clone_size: NA; v_call: TRBV5-6; j_call: TRBJ2-7; cdr3_nt: TGTGCCAGCAGCTTCACCGGGACTAGCGGGGGGAGCGGTAGGGTCGAGCAGTACTTC; cdr3_aa: CASSFTGTSGGSGRVEQYF
d_call: TRBD1; clone_size: NA; v_call: TRBV5-6; j_call: TRBJ1-4; cdr3_nt: TGTGCCAGCAGCCCTCGCGGACAGGGAAGTGGGGCTAATGAAAAACTGTTTTTT; cdr3_aa: CASSPRGQGSGANEKLFF
d_call: NA; clone_size: NA; v_call: TRBV5-1; j_call: TRBJ2-7; cdr3_nt: TGCGCCAGCAGTCCCGGTCACAGAGATCTCTCCTACGAGCAGTACTTC; cdr3_aa: CASSPGHRDLSYEQYF
d_call: TRBD1; clone_size: NA; v_call: TRBV6-1; j_call: TRBJ1-1; cdr3_nt: TGTGCCAGCAGTGAAGGGTTCAGGGGGCCGGACACTGAAGCTTTCTTT; cdr3_aa: CASSEGFRGPDTEAFF
d_call: NA; clone_size: few; v_call: TRBV15; j_call: TRBJ2-3; cdr3_nt: TGTGCCACCAGCAGAGTAGGGGAAATGTGGACAGATACGCAGTATTTT; cdr3_aa: CATSRVGEMWTDTQYF
d_call: TRBD2; clone_size: NA; v_call: TRBV5-1; j_call: TRBJ2-3; cdr3_nt: TGCGCCAGCAGGGCGCGGGGGGCCTTCACAGATACGCAGTATTTT; cdr3_aa: CASRARGAFTDTQYF
d_call: NA; clone_size: NA; v_call: TRBV4-1; j_call: TRBJ1-2; cdr3_nt: TGCGCCAGCAGCCAAGATCGGGAGGGTTCCTATGGCTACACCTTC; cdr3_aa: CASSQDREGSYGYTF